This T cell receptor beta chain was sequenced during a study of blood T cell repertoires in COVID-19. The repertoire was sequenced with immunoSEQ multiplex PCR; TCRdb's copy has only in-frame clones and lacks some. This table holds about 170,000 clones, around 83% found once. Looked up from germline, CDR1 is SNHLY and CDR2 is FYNNEI. CDR3 length: 14 residues. Trimming removed 10 bases from V and 4 bases from J; junction bases left unmatched: 8. This TCR was sampled from a woman aged 65 to 85 who had recovered from COVID-19. The sample consisted of peripheral blood. The chain carries TRBV2 and TRBJ2-2, with 8 nucleotides matching TRBD2. The CDR3 DNA follows: TGTGCCACCCGGGGGGGGGCGGGCACCGGGGAGCTGTTTTTT. This gives the protein CATRGGAGTGELFF.